These 6 T cell receptor beta chains were all obtained from the same sample, sequenced in a study of blood T cell repertoires in COVID-19. Assay used: immunoSEQ multiplex PCR; TCRdb lists only in-frame clones, some missing. The table has about 170,000 clones, more than 65% seen once. Sample: peripheral blood. These receptors came from a man aged 65 to 85 with active or convalescent COVID-19.

There are a few counts of this clone. The J gene is TRBJ2-1, the V gene TRBV6-5, with 10 positions matching TRBD2. CDR1 is MNHEY and CDR2 is SVGAGI in the germline V gene. The V and J ends lost 5 bases and 8 bases, in that order; junction bases with no gene match: 6. The CDR3 consists of 14 residues. DNA for the CDR3: TGTGCCAGCAGTACTTCTAGCGGGGGCGATGAGCAGTTCTTC. It codes for CASSTSSGGDEQFF.

This chain links TRBV9 with TRBJ1-2; no reliable D call. CDR1 is SGDLS and CDR2 is YYNGEE in the germline V gene. The CDR3 has 13 amino acids. V was clipped by 0 bases and J by 7 bases, with 10 bases between them. DNA of the CDR3: TGTGCCAGCAGCGTAGACGGGGTCGGTGGCTACACCTTC. This sequence encodes CASSVDGVGGYTF.

The gene calls are TRBV4-3 and TRBJ1-1; TRBD1 matches at 7 bases. This CDR3 comprises 15 residues. Germline CDR1 LGHNA, CDR2 YSLEER. V lost 0 bases and J lost 4; bases outside the gene matches: 5. The CDR3 sequence is CASSQEDRQGTEAFF. CDR3 DNA sequence: TGCGCCAGCAGCCAAGAGGACAGGCAGGGCACTGAAGCTTTCTTT.

V and J are TRBV2 and TRBJ1-2, with D perhaps matching TRBD1 (5 bases). The V end was cut by 3 bases, the J end by 4 bases, with 12 bases between. CDR1 and CDR2 (germline): SNHLY, FYNNEI. This CDR3 comprises 14 residues. CDR3 protein: CASSDVSGFYGYTF. DNA of the CDR3: TGTGCCAGCAGTGATGTATCAGGGTTCTATGGCTACACCTTC.

The chain links TRBV7-8 to TRBJ2-1; tentatively, D is TRBD2 (5 bases). Looked up from germline, CDR1 is SGHVS and CDR2 is FQNEAQ. With 3 bases removed from V and 0 bases from J, the gap between germline ends came to 15 bases. The CDR3 is made up of 17 amino acids. CDR3: CASSLGFRGGSYNEQFF. The CDR3 DNA follows: TGTGCCAGCAGCTTGGGTTTTAGAGGAGGCTCCTACAATGAGCAGTTCTTC.

The chain couples TRBV9 to TRBJ1-6; no clear D gene. The CDR3 consists of 15 residues. From germline, CDR1 is SGDLS and CDR2 YYNGEE. Trimming took 0 bases from V and 9 from J, leaving 13 bases between them. DNA of the CDR3: TGTGCCAGCAGCGTAGTCGGGGAATTGGGTTCACCCCTCCACTTT. Amino acids: CASSVVGELGSPLHF.